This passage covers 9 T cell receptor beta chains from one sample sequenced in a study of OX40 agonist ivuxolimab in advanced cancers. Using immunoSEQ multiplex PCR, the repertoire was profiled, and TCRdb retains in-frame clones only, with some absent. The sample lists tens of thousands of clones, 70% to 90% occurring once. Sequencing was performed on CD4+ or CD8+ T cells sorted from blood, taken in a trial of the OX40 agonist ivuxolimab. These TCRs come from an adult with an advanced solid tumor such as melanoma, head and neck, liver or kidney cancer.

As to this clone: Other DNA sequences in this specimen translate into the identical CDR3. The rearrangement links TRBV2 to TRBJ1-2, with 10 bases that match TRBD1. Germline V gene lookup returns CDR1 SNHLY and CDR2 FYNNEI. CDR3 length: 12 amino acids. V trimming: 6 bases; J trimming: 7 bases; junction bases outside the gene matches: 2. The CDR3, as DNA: TGTGCCAGCAGGACAGGGGGCGGTGGCTACACCTTC. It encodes CASRTGGGGYTF.

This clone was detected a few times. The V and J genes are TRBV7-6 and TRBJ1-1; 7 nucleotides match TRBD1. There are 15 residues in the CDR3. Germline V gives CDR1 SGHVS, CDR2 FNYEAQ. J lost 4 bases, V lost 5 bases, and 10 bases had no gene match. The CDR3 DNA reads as TGTGCCAGCAGCAAGACCGGGACAGCGCTCACTGAAGCTTTCTTT. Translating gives CASSKTGTALTEAFF.

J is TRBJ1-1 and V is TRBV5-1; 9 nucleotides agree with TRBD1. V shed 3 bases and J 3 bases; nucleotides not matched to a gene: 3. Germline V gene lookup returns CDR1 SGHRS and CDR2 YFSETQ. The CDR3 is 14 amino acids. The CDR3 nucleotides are TGCGCCAGCAGCTGGGACAGGGTCGACACTGAAGCTTTCTTT. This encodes CASSWDRVDTEAFF.

The CDR3 nucleotides are TGCGCCAGCAGCTTGGAAGGGTACGGCGGGGAGCTGTTTTTT. The encoded protein is CASSLEGYGGELFF. The chain is built from TRBV5-1 and TRBJ2-2; D remains ambiguous. The germline V gene encodes CDR1 SGHRS and CDR2 YFSETQ. The CDR3 is 14 residues long. The V gene lost 0 bases and the J gene lost 7 bases, with 10 bases spanning the gap.

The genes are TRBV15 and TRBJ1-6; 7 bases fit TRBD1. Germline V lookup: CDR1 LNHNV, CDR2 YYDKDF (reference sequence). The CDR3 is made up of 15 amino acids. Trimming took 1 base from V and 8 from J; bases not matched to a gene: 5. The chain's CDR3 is CATSRAAGGDSPLHF. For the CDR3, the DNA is TGTGCCACCAGCAGAGCCGCAGGGGGTGATTCACCCCTCCACTTT.

Written as DNA, the CDR3 is TGTGCCAGCAGCCAAATCGACAATGAGCAGTTCTTC. Residues: CASSQIDNEQFF. The rearrangement joins TRBV21-1 to TRBJ2-1. TRBV21-1 constitutes a pseudogene. This CDR3 region has 12 residues.

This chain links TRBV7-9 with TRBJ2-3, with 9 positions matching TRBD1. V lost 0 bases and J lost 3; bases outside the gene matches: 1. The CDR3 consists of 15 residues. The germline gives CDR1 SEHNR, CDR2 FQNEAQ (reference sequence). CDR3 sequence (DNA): TGTGCCAGCAGCTTAGCCGGGACAGGGACAGATACGCAGTATTTT. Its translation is CASSLAGTGTDTQYF.

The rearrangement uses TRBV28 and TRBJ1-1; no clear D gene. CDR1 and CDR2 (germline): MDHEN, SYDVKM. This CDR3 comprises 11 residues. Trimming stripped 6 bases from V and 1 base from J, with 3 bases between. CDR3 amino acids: CASSSNTEAFF. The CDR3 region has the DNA TGTGCCAGCAGCTCGAACACTGAAGCTTTCTTT. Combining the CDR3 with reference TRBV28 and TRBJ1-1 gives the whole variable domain DVKVTQSSRYLVKRTGEKVFLECVQDMDHENMFWYRQDPGLGLRLIYFSYDVKMKEKGDIPEGYSVSREKKERFSLILESASTNQTSMYLCASSSNTEAFFGQGTRLTVV.

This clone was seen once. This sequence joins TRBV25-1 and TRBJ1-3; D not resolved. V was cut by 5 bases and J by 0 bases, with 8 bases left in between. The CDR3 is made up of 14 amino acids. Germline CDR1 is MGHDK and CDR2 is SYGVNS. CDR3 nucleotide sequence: TGTGCCAGCAGTTGGGAGGGCTCTGGAAACACCATATATTTT. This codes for CASSWEGSGNTIYF.